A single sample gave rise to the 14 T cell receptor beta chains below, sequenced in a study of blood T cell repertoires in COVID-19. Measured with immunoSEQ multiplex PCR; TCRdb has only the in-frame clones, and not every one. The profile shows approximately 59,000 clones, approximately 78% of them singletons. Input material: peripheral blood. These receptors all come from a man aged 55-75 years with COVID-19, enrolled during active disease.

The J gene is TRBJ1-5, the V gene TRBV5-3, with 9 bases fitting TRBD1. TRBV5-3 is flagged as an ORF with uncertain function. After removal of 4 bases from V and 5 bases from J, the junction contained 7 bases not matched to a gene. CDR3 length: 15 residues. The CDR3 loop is CARSRDRVSDQPQHF. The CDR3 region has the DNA TGTGCCAGAAGCCGGGACAGGGTATCGGATCAGCCCCAGCATTTT.

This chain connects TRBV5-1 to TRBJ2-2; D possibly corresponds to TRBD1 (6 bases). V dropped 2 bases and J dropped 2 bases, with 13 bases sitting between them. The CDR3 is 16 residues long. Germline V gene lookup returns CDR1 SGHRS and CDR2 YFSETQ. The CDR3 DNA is TGCGCCAGCAGCTTAGGACAGCCACTTAACACCGGGGAGCTGTTTTTT. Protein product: CASSLGQPLNTGELFF.

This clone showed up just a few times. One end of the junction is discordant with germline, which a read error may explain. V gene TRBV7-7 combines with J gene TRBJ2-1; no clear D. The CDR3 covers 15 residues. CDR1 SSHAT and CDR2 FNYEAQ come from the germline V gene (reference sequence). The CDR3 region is CASSSEPSSYNEQFF. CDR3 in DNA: TGTGCTAGCAGCTCGGAGCCTAGCTCCTACAATGAGCAGTTCTTC.

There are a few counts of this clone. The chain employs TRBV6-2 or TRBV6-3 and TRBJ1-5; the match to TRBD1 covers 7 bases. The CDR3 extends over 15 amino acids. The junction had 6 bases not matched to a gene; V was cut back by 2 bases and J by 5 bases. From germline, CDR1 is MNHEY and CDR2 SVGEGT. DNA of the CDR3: TGTGCCAGCAGTTACCGGGCAGGGGGTCATCAGCCCCAGCATTTT. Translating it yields CASSYRAGGHQPQHF.

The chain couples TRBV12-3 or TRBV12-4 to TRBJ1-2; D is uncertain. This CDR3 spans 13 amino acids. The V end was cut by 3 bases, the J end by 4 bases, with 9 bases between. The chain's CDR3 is CASSLGGSYGYTF. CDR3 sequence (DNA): TGTGCCAGCAGTTTGGGAGGGTCCTATGGCTACACCTTC.

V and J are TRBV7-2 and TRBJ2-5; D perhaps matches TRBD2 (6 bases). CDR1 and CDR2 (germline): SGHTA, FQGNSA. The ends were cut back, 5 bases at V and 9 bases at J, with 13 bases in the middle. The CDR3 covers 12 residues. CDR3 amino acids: CASSPRVAAQYF. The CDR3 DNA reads TGTGCCAGCAGCCCCAGGGTAGCGGCCCAGTACTTC.

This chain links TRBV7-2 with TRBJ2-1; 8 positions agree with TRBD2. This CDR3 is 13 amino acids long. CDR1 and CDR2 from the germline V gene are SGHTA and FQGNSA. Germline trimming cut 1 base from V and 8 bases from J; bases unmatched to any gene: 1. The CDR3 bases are TGTGCCAGCAGCTTAGGACTAGCGTATGAGCAGTTCTTC. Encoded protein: CASSLGLAYEQFF.

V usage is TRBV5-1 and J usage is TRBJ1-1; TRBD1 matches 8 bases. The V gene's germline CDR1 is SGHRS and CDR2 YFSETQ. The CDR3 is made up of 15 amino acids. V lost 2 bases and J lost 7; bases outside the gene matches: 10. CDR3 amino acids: CASSLGDRWTGEAFF. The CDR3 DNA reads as TGCGCCAGCAGCTTAGGGGACAGGTGGACAGGTGAAGCTTTCTTT.

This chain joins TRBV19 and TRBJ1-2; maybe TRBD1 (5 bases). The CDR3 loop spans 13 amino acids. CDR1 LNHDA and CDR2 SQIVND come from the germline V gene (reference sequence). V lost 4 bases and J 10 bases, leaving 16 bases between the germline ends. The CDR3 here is CASSTPGYGIYTF. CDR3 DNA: TGTGCCAGTAGTACCCCAGGGTATGGTATCTACACCTTC.

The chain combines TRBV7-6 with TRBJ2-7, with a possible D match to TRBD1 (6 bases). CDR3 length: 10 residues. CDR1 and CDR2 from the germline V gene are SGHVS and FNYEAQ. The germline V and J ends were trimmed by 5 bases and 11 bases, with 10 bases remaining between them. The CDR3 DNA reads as TGTGCCAGCAGCACACAGGGTAAGTACTTC. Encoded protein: CASSTQGKYF.

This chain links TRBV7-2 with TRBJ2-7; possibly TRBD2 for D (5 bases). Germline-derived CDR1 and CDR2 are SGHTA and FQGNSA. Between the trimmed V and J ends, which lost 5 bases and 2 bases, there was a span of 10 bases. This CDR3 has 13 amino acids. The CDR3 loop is CASSMDWTYEQYF. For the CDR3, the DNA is TGTGCCAGCAGCATGGACTGGACCTACGAGCAGTACTTC.

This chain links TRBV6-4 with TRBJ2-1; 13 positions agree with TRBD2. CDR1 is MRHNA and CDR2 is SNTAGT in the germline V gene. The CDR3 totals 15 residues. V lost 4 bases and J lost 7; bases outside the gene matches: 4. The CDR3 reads CASSATSGRGNEQFF. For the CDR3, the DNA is TGTGCCAGCAGTGCTACTAGCGGGAGGGGGAATGAGCAGTTCTTC.

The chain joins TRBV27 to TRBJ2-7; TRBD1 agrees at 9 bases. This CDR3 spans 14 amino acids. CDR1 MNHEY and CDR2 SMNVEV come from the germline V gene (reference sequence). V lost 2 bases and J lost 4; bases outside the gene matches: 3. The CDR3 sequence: CASSLKQGAYEQYF. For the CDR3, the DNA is TGTGCCAGCAGTTTAAAACAGGGGGCATACGAGCAGTACTTC.

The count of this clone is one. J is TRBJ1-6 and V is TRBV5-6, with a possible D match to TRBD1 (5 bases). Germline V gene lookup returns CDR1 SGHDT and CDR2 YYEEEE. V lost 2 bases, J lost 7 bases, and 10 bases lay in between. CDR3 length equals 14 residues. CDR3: CASSFWGVNSPLHF. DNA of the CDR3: TGTGCCAGCAGCTTTTGGGGCGTGAATTCACCCCTCCACTTT.